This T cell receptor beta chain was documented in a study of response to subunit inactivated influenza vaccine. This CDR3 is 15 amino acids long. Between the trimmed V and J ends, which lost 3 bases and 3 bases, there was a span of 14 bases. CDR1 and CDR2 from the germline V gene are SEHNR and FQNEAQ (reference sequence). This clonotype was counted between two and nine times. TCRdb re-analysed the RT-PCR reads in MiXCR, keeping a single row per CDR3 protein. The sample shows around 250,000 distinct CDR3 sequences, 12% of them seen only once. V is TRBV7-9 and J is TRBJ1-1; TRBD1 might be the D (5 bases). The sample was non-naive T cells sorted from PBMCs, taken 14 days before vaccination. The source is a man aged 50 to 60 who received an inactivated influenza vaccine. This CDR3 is CASSLGVGTDTEAFF. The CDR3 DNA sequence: TGTGCCAGCAGCTTGGGGGTGGGGACGGACACTGAAGCTTTCTTT.